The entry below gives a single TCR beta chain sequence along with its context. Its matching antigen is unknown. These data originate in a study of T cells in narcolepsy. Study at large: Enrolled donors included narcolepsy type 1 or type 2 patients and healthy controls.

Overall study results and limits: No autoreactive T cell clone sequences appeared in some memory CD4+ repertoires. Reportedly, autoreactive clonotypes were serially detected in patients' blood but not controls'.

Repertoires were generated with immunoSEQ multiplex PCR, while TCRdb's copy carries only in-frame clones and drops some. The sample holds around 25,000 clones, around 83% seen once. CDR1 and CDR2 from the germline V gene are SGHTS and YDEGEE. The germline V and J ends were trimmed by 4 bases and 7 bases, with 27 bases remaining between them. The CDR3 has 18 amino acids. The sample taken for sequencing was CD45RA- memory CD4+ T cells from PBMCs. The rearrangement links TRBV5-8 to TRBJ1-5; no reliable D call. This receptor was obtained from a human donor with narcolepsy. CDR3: CASSPISGYGGSRQPQHF. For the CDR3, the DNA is TGTGCCAGCAGCCCTATTTCGGGGTATGGTGGTTCGAGGCAGCCCCAGCATTTT.